Here is one T cell receptor beta chain with its context. Assay: immunoSEQ multiplex PCR; the TCRdb copy retains only in-frame clones and omits some. The sample has around 360,000 clones; around 87% are singletons. The CDR3 has 14 amino acids. V was trimmed by 5 bases and J by 4 bases, leaving 13 bases between them. In germline, CDR1 is LNHDA, CDR2 SQIVND (reference sequence). This specimen comes from a study of blood T cell repertoires in COVID-19. Study in general: Some COVID-19 samples were acute and others convalescent; all came from the United States, Italy and Spain.

Material for sequencing was PBMCs or T cells enriched from blood (not recorded which). This receptor was identified in a man in his forties in a cohort exposed to, infected with or recovered from COVID-19 (not recorded which). The chain uses TRBV19 and TRBJ2-3; TRBD2 is a possible D gene (5 bases). The chain's CDR3 is CASSPRVGADTQYF. In nucleotides, the CDR3 is TGTGCCAGTAGTCCGAGGGTCGGGGCAGATACGCAGTATTTT.